This TCR beta chain is drawn from a study of blood T cell repertoires in COVID-19. Study summary: The samples span acute and convalescent COVID-19 from the United States, Italy and Spain.

Authors' processing steps: Cell counts per sample came from amplifying reference gene primers. TCRdb's table, derived via immunoSEQ multiplex PCR, lists solely in-frame clones and lacks some. V and J calls and clone size follow that table, whereas D and trimming were derived from the DNA. Counted here are some 190,000 clones, under 85% occurring once; the ten biggest clones make up 6.9%. Seattle-derived patients entered the study during active infection and were followed longitudinally. Germline assignment: CDR1 SGHDN and CDR2 FVKESK. The CDR3 length is 14 residues. V gave up 3 bases and J gave up 7 bases, with 12 bases separating them.

The sequence was collected from a man older than 75 with COVID-19, enrolled during active disease. The gene calls are TRBV14 and TRBJ2-2; D is unresolved. Source material: peripheral blood. The CDR3 reads CASSQTRIGGELFF. For the CDR3, the DNA is TGTGCCAGCAGCCAGACACGGATAGGCGGGGAGCTGTTTTTT.